These T cell receptor beta chains were read from a single sample in a study of blood T cells in healthy people across ages. TCRdb processed the 5' RACE reads anew with MiXCR; each CDR3 protein has one entry. The sample has approximately 1,700,000 distinct CDR3 sequences, about two fifths seen once. Sequencing was performed on blood. The source is a human donor in good health. Both conserved end residues are part of each CDR3. The D gene is left open where the match is weak. Rows may omit the clone size; those that give it use once, few, many or a size class.

many | TRBJ1-2 | TRBV2 | NA | TGTGCCAGCGGGGGGTTCTTTGGGGTAGAAGGCTACACCTTC | CASGGFFGVEGYTF
NA | TRBJ1-1 | TRBV5-6 | NA | TGTGCCAGCAGCTCCTTCACTGAAGCTTTCTTT | CASSSFTEAFF
NA | TRBJ1-2 | TRBV27 | TRBD1 | TGTGCCAGCACCCTCATCGGGGGACAGAGCTTCTATGGCTACACCTTC | CASTLIGGQSFYGYTF
few | TRBJ2-7 | TRBV7-9 | NA | TGTGCCAGCAGCTTAGTCCCAGGGCCCAAAGGGGCCTACGAGCAGTACTTC | CASSLVPGPKGAYEQYF
few | TRBJ1-2 | TRBV4-3 | NA | TGCGCCAGCAGCCAAGATGTTCTTAGGGAGGGGAACTATGGCTACACCTTC | CASSQDVLREGNYGYTF
once | TRBJ2-1 | TRBV5-1 | NA | TGCGCCAGCAGCTCGGAGTTAAGCTCCTACAATGAGCAGTTCTTC | CASSSELSSYNEQFF
few | TRBJ1-5 | TRBV12-5 | NA | TGTGCTAGTGGTTTGCTGCTTTTCAGGGAGAACAGCAATCAGCCCCAGCATTTT | CASGLLLFRENSNQPQHF
NA | TRBJ1-1 | TRBV5-6 | NA | TGTGCCAGCAGCTTGTCGGACTTGACACCGTTACGCACTGAAGCTTTCTTT | CASSLSDLTPLRTEAFF
NA | TRBJ1-4 | TRBV20-1 | NA | TGCAGTGCTAGAGAGTTGCAGGATCCAACTAATGAAAAACTGTTTTTT | CSARELQDPTNEKLFF
NA | TRBJ2-5 | TRBV11-1 | NA | TGTGCCAGCAGCTCCCTTACTGAGACCCAGTACTTC | CASSSLTETQYF
NA | TRBJ2-1 | TRBV5-1 | TRBD2 | TGCGCCAGCAGCAAGGGACTAGCGGCTCACAATGAGCAGTTCTTC | CASSKGLAAHNEQFF
NA | TRBJ2-5 | TRBV29-1 | NA | TGCAGCGTTTTCGCGGGGACCCAGTACTTC | CSVFAGTQYF
many | TRBJ2-1 | TRBV9 | TRBD2 | TGTGCCAGCAGCGACGGGACTAGCTCCTCCTATGAGCAGTTCTTC | CASSDGTSSSYEQFF
few | TRBJ1-2 | TRBV7-3 | TRBD1 | TGTGCCAGCAGCCCAGACAGGGTGGAATACACCTTC | CASSPDRVEYTF
few | TRBJ1-2 | TRBV5-1 | NA | TGCGCCAGCAGCCTGCGCGGGAGAGGGTCAGGGGACTACACCTTC | CASSLRGRGSGDYTF
NA | TRBJ2-5 | TRBV6-6 | TRBD2 | TGTGCCAGCAGTTACGGGCGGGGGGTGAAAGAGACCCAGTACTTC | CASSYGRGVKETQYF
once | TRBJ1-1 | TRBV6-2/TRBV6-3 | NA | TGTGCCAGCACTAACGCCATGGAAGCTTTCTTT | CASTNAMEAFF
NA | TRBJ1-4 | TRBV5-6 | NA | TGTGCCAGCAGCTTGGCCTTGGCAGGACCAACTAATGAAAAACTGTTTTTT | CASSLALAGPTNEKLFF
few | TRBJ2-1 | TRBV6-4 | TRBD2 | TGTGCCAGCAGCGATAGCGGGGGACCTTACAATGAGCAGTTCTTC | CASSDSGGPYNEQFF
NA | TRBJ1-2 | TRBV6-5 | TRBD1 | TGTGCCAGCAGTTACCAGACAGGGGACATTTATGGCTACACCTTC | CASSYQTGDIYGYTF
few | TRBJ1-1 | TRBV29-1 | NA | TGCAGCGTACACAGGGAGGGCATGAACACTGAAGCTTTCTTT | CSVHREGMNTEAFF
NA | TRBJ2-3 | TRBV5-1 | NA | TGCGCCAGCAGTATCTGGCAGAGCACAGATACGCAGTATTTT | CASSIWQSTDTQYF
NA | TRBJ2-3 | TRBV7-2 | NA | TGTGCCAGCAGCCAGTACGGGATCCAGGGAGATACGCAGTATTTT | CASSQYGIQGDTQYF
NA | TRBJ1-2 | TRBV28 | NA | TGTGCTAGCAGCCCCGGGGGCCCCTGGGGTGGCTACACCTTC | CASSPGGPWGGYTF
few | TRBJ2-5 | TRBV4-1 | TRBD1 | TGCGCCAGCAGCCAAGAAGGACAGGGCCAAACCCAGTACTTC | CASSQEGQGQTQYF
few | TRBJ2-3 | TRBV9 | NA | TGTGCCAGCAGCGTAGAGGGCGGGTACCCCACAGATACGCAGTATTTT | CASSVEGGYPTDTQYF
few | TRBJ2-5 | TRBV20-1 | TRBD2 | TGCAGTGCTAGTCCTAGCGGGGGGCCCGGAGAGACCCAGTACTTC | CSASPSGGPGETQYF
NA | TRBJ2-1 | TRBV6-2/TRBV6-3 | NA | TGTGCCAGCACCAGGAGGGACTCCGACTACAATGAGCAGTTCTTC | CASTRRDSDYNEQFF
NA | TRBJ1-4 | TRBV7-9 | NA | TGTGCCAGCAGCTCCCCACCTGGGACCGGAGAATACGAAGAACTGTTTTTT | CASSSPPGTGEYEELFF
NA | TRBJ2-1 | TRBV12-3/TRBV12-4 | NA | TGTGCCAGCAGCCTGACGTCAGGCGGGCAGTTCTTC | CASSLTSGGQFF
NA | TRBJ2-1 | TRBV7-8 | TRBD1 | TGTGCCAGCAGCTTAGTAGGGGGCCCATCTGAGCAGTTCTTC | CASSLVGGPSEQFF
NA | TRBJ2-3 | TRBV4-3 | NA | TGCGCCAGCAGCCAAGAGCTCGAGGATACGCAGTATTTT | CASSQELEDTQYF
NA | TRBJ2-3 | TRBV2 | TRBD1 | TGTGCCAGCAGTGATAGACAGGGGGTTTTTGGTACAGATACGCAGTATTTT | CASSDRQGVFGTDTQYF
NA | TRBJ1-1 | TRBV28 | NA | TGTGCCAGTGAGGGGTCCGGGCCGAAGAGAACTTTCTTT | CASEGSGPKRTFF
NA | TRBJ2-2 | TRBV12-3/TRBV12-4 | NA | TGTGCCAGCAGTTTCTCGGGGGGTCGGAGGGGGCGGGAGCTGTTTTTT | CASSFSGGRRGRELFF
NA | TRBJ1-6 | TRBV7-2 | NA | TGTGCCAGCAGCTTAGGGGTGACCTATAATTCACCCCTCCACTTT | CASSLGVTYNSPLHF
NA | TRBJ1-1 | TRBV11-2 | NA | TGTGCCAGCAGCTTAAACCCGGGTTTTGGCCTAAACACTGAAGCTTTCTTT | CASSLNPGFGLNTEAFF
few | TRBJ2-1 | TRBV14 | TRBD2 | TGTGCCAGCAGCCAAGGGCGGGGGGTCTCCTACAATGAGCAGTTCTTC | CASSQGRGVSYNEQFF
NA | TRBJ2-7 | TRBV12-3/TRBV12-4 | NA | TGTGCCAGCACCACAACCGAACAGGGACTGAGCTCCTACGAGCAGTACTTC | CASTTTEQGLSSYEQYF
many | TRBJ2-5 | TRBV7-8 | TRBD1 | TGTGCCAGCAGCTTAGTGAAGGGGGCCAAACAAGAGACCCAGTACTTC | CASSLVKGAKQETQYF
NA | TRBJ1-6 | TRBV4-3 | NA | TGCGCCGGCAGCCAAGATTTTTCAGGGAGGAGCGCGACACCCCTCCACTTT | CAGSQDFSGRSATPLHF
NA | TRBJ1-2 | TRBV20-1 | TRBD1 | TGCAGTGCTAGATCCTCGGGGGGACAGGGGGCTAACTATGGCTACACCTTC | CSARSSGGQGANYGYTF
few | TRBJ2-5 | TRBV30 | NA | TGTGCCTGGAGTCAAGTTAGAGAGACCCAGTACTTC | CAWSQVRETQYF
NA | TRBJ2-3 | TRBV9 | NA | TGTGCCAGCAGCGTAGGACGGGTTCCGGATACGCAGTATTTT | CASSVGRVPDTQYF
few | TRBJ2-5 | TRBV20-1 | NA | TGCAGTGCTAGGACATCCTCCTTTGGGACCCAGTACTTC | CSARTSSFGTQYF
few | TRBJ1-5 | TRBV27 | NA | TGTGCCAGCAGGAGGGGCGGGGCCTATCATTCCAATCAGCCCCAGCATTTT | CASRRGGAYHSNQPQHF